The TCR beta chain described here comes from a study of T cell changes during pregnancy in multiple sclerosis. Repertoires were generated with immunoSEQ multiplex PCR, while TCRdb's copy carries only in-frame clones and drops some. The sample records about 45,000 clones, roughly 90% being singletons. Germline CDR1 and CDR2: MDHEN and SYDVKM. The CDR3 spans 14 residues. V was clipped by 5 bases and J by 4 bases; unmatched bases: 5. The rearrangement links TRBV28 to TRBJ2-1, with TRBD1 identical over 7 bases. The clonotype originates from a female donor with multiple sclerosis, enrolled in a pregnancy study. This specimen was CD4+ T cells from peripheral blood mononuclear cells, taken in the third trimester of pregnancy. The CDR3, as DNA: TGTGCCAGCAGTCCCCGACAGGGATACAATGAGCAGTTCTTC. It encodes CASSPRQGYNEQFF.